These 3 T cell receptor beta chains were all obtained from the same sample, sequenced in a study of T-cell reconstitution after alpha-beta-depleted transplantation in children listed by TCRdb under 2016. What this sample's treatment or condition label stands for: allogeneic hematopoietic cell transplantation with graft depleted of TCRalphabeta T cells and CD19 B cells. Library prep was done by PCR. The reads were generated on an Illumina HiSeq 2500. To normalize quantification of the TCRbeta repertoire, the TCR libraries were built with molecular barcoding that relied on unique molecular identifiers. TCRdb trimmed the raw reads at Q25, called clones with MiXCR and kept productive beta chains. Every entry covers one CDR3 protein and lists the most common genes and DNA from its rows. Counted in this sample were about 260,000 distinct CDR3 sequences; 8.2% of them appeared once. Just under 6.5% of the sample is taken by the ten largest.

The material was PBMCs, mostly from graft donor cells, obtained 180 days after TCRalphabeta/CD19-depleted stem cell transplant. Every receptor here comes from a male patient between 5 and 17 years old who had a stem cell transplant for acute lymphoblastic leukemia, so the T cells may come from the graft donor.

This clonotype showed up many times. This chain uses TRBV7-8 with TRBJ2-7, with D perhaps TRBD1 (6 bases). The V end was cut by 2 bases, the J end by 5 bases, with 22 bases between. Germline-derived CDR1 and CDR2 are SGHVS and FQNEAQ. The CDR3 consists of 17 residues. In nucleotides, the CDR3 is TGTGCCAGCAGCTTAAAGGGGGTGGCGTCAGTGAGACACGAGCAGTACTTC. Amino acid sequence: CASSLKGVASVRHEQYF.

This clonotype was found many times. This chain links TRBV29-1 with TRBJ2-3, with 10 bases lining up with TRBD2. Germline trimming cut 6 bases from V and 5 bases from J; bases unmatched to any gene: 8. This CDR3 contains 14 residues. In germline, CDR1 is SQVTM, CDR2 ANQGSEA. CDR3 in amino acids: CSVLVAGGGDTQYF. The CDR3 DNA follows: TGCAGCGTCCTCGTAGCGGGAGGTGGAGATACGCAGTATTTT.

This clonotype was detected many times. This rearrangement joins TRBV20-1 to TRBJ2-5, with TRBD2 identical over 10 bases. Germline-derived CDR1 and CDR2 are DFQATT and SNEGSKA (reference sequence). J was trimmed by 4 bases and V by 0 bases; bases with no gene match: 8. CDR3 size: 16 residues. The DNA of the CDR3 is TGCAGTGCTAGAGATAGGAGCGGGGGGGCTGGAGAGACCCAGTACTTC. This encodes CSARDRSGGAGETQYF.